This entry lists 19 T cell receptor beta chains sequenced from one sample in a study of cytomegalovirus exposure and HLA in healthy donors. The primer mix had 60 Vbeta and 13 Jbeta primers. The table came from immunoSEQ multiplex PCR; TCRdb's copy has only in-frame clones and leaves some out. The repertoire consists of 85,000 to 130,000 clones, with approximately 81% occurring once and the leading ten covering about 4%. Input material: PBMCs. These receptors all come from a female donor in good health and CMV-seropositive.

V and J are TRBV29-1 and TRBJ2-1; D is perhaps TRBD2 (6 bases). The CDR3 runs 14 residues. The V gene lost 7 bases and the J gene lost 0 bases, with 13 bases spanning the gap. Germline assignment: CDR1 SQVTM and CDR2 ANQGSEA. For the CDR3, the DNA is TGCAGCGGTTTGGACTACAGCTCCTACAATGAGCAGTTCTTC. Translating gives CSGLDYSSYNEQFF.

This chain connects TRBV4-2 to TRBJ1-1; the D gene is possibly TRBD1 (5 bases). V was trimmed by 0 bases and J by 0 bases, leaving 11 bases between them. Germline assignment: CDR1 LGHNA and CDR2 YNFKEQ. The CDR3 loop spans 16 amino acids. The CDR3 region is CASSQDTGRLNTEAFF. The DNA for the CDR3 is TGTGCCAGCAGCCAAGATACAGGCAGGCTGAACACTGAAGCTTTCTTT.

The V gene is TRBV5-1, the J gene TRBJ2-2; 8 bases line up with TRBD2. The trim removed 3 bases at V and 0 bases at J, leaving 4 bases unmatched. Germline values: CDR1 SGHRS, CDR2 YFSETQ. The CDR3 is 16 residues long. The CDR3 spells CASSWTSTANTGELFF. The CDR3 DNA reads as TGCGCCAGCAGCTGGACTAGCACCGCGAACACCGGGGAGCTGTTTTTT.

The chain couples TRBV4-3 to TRBJ2-2; 12 bases are shared with TRBD2. The J segment lost 1 base and the V segment lost 1 base, leaving 1 base of the junction unmatched. The germline gives CDR1 LGHNA, CDR2 YSLEER. CDR3 length: 17 residues. The CDR3 nucleotides are TGCGCCAGCAGCCAAGGGGGACTAGCGGGGAACACCGGGGAGCTGTTTTTT. This sequence encodes CASSQGGLAGNTGELFF.

This chain links TRBV7-8 with TRBJ2-3, with D possibly matching TRBD2 (7 bases). Trimming took off 5 bases at V and 5 bases at J, with 14 bases between the two ends. The CDR3 has 14 residues. From germline, CDR1 is SGHVS and CDR2 FQNEAQ. CDR3 in DNA: TGTGCCAGCAGCGGGGGGGGGCGGGGAGATACGCAGTATTTT. Its translation: CASSGGGRGDTQYF.

This sequence joins TRBV4-1 and TRBJ1-5; D may be TRBD1 (6 bases). Germline values: CDR1 MGHRA, CDR2 YSYEKL. The CDR3 spans 15 residues. V was clipped by 0 bases and J by 6 bases, with 12 bases between them. The CDR3 loop reads CASSQDLTGSQPQHF. CDR3 DNA: TGCGCCAGCAGCCAAGATCTCACAGGGTCTCAGCCCCAGCATTTT.

The chain carries TRBV7-8 and TRBJ1-5; D perhaps matches TRBD1 (6 bases). The V end lost 0 bases, the J end lost 3 bases, and 15 bases lay between the germline ends. This CDR3 region has 17 residues. The V gene's germline CDR1 is SGHVS and CDR2 FQNEAQ. CDR3 in amino acids: CASSLAGGGFPNQPQHF. The CDR3 region has the DNA TGTGCCAGCAGCTTAGCGGGAGGGGGATTCCCCAATCAGCCCCAGCATTTT.

The rearrangement links TRBV7-2 to TRBJ2-7; TRBD2 matches 8 bases. The CDR3 is 16 residues long. Germline trimming cut 4 bases from V and 3 bases from J; bases unmatched to any gene: 11. Germline CDR1 reads SGHTA; CDR2 reads FQGNSA. CDR3 sequence (DNA): TGTGCCAGCAGCTATGGACTAGCACCACCCATCTACGAGCAGTACTTC. This encodes CASSYGLAPPIYEQYF.

The CDR3 spells CASSLQGGGQPQHF. Here the CDR3 DNA reads TGTGCCAGCAGCTTGCAAGGGGGCGGTCAGCCCCAGCATTTT. The chain carries TRBV5-4 and TRBJ1-5; 7 nucleotides line up with TRBD1. The CDR3 spans 14 residues. Germline V lookup: CDR1 SGHNT, CDR2 YYREEE (reference sequence). The junction had 4 bases not matched to a gene; V was cut back by 1 base and J by 6 bases.

CDR3 coding DNA: TGTGCCACAGGGTCAGGGGGCGCTCGGTATGGCTACACCTTC. Translated, it gives CATGSGGARYGYTF. The genes are TRBV19 and TRBJ1-2; 8 nucleotides line up with TRBD1. The CDR3 runs 14 residues. CDR1 LNHDA and CDR2 SQIVND come from the germline V gene (reference sequence). Trimming removed 10 bases from V and 5 bases from J; junction bases left unmatched: 12.

This chain connects TRBV27 to TRBJ2-3; the match to TRBD1 covers 8 bases. The CDR3 consists of 18 residues. J lost 5 bases, V lost 2 bases, and 15 bases had no gene match. Per germline, CDR1 MNHEY and CDR2 SMNVEV (reference sequence). This CDR3 reads CASSLPYSQGGVRDTQYF. CDR3 DNA: TGTGCCAGCAGTTTACCTTACTCACAGGGGGGAGTTAGAGATACGCAGTATTTT.

This chain joins TRBV5-4 and TRBJ2-2; 14 bases are shared with TRBD2. This CDR3 comprises 19 residues. CDR1 and CDR2 (germline): SGHNT, YYREEE (reference sequence). V lost 3 bases to trimming and J lost 1 base; unmatched junction nucleotides: 8. Here the CDR3 reads CASSSGGLAGALNTGELFF. The CDR3 nucleotides are TGTGCCAGCAGCTCAGGGGGACTAGCGGGAGCCTTGAACACCGGGGAGCTGTTTTTT.

CDR3 sequence reads: CASSLGRGYTEAFF. The CDR3 nucleotides read TGTGCCAGCAGCTTAGGCAGGGGATATACTGAAGCTTTCTTT. The chain joins TRBV7-9 to TRBJ1-1, with a possible D match to TRBD1 (6 bases). Looked up from germline, CDR1 is SEHNR and CDR2 is FQNEAQ (reference sequence). The CDR3 consists of 14 residues. Trimming pared 1 base from V and 5 bases from J, leaving 11 bases between.

This rearrangement joins TRBV5-1 to TRBJ1-2; maybe TRBD1 (6 bases). V lost 4 bases and J lost 6, with 25 bases in between. The CDR3 extends over 17 amino acids. The germline gives CDR1 SGHRS, CDR2 YFSETQ. CDR3 loop: CASSLRMGAVPSDGYTF. The CDR3 region has the DNA TGCGCCAGCAGCCTACGTATGGGGGCGGTCCCCTCGGATGGCTACACCTTC.

The chain combines TRBV5-1 with TRBJ2-2; D is ambiguous. V was clipped by 5 bases and J by 5 bases, with 16 bases between them. The length of the CDR3 is 15 residues. Germline V gene data show CDR1 as SGHRS and CDR2 as YFSETQ. CDR3 in DNA: TGCGCCAGCAGAATGGGCCCCTCGTTTACCGGGGAGCTGTTTTTT. This gives the protein CASRMGPSFTGELFF.

This clone was recorded once. V is TRBV7-2 and J is TRBJ1-1; D possibly corresponds to TRBD1 (5 bases). In germline, CDR1 is SGHTA, CDR2 FQGNSA. Trimming left V 4 bases short and J 2 bases short, with 14 bases between. This CDR3 has 15 amino acids. CDR3 loop: CASSSRGRTNTEAFF. CDR3 bases: TGTGCCAGCAGCTCCCGGGGGAGGACAAACACTGAAGCTTTCTTT.

The CDR3 DNA reads as TGTGCCAGCAGTCTGGAGGGTTCCTACGAGCAGTACTTC. It specifies CASSLEGSYEQYF. The chain combines TRBV2 with TRBJ2-7; perhaps TRBD2 as D (6 bases). Trimming removed 5 bases at V and 1 base at J, with 9 bases between. The CDR3 is made up of 13 amino acids. CDR1 is SNHLY and CDR2 is FYNNEI in the germline V gene.

This clone occurred a few times. The chain recombines TRBV6-4 with TRBJ2-4, with 8 bases fitting TRBD1. CDR3 length: 13 residues. V lost 3 bases and J lost 12; bases outside the gene matches: 7. Per germline, CDR1 MRHNA and CDR2 SNTAGT. CDR3 coding DNA: TGTGCCAGCAGTGAGGGGACAGGCACCAGTCAGTACTTC. It specifies CASSEGTGTSQYF.

The J gene is TRBJ1-1, the V gene TRBV13, with a possible D match to TRBD1 (5 bases). The CDR3 totals 14 residues. Germline V gene lookup returns CDR1 PRHDT and CDR2 FYEKMQ (reference sequence). Deletions cut 5 bases from V and 6 bases from J, with 16 bases between. CDR3 amino acids: CASSQGQGLAEAFF. CDR3 in DNA: TGTGCCAGCAGCCAGGGCCAGGGTCTGGCTGAAGCTTTCTTT.